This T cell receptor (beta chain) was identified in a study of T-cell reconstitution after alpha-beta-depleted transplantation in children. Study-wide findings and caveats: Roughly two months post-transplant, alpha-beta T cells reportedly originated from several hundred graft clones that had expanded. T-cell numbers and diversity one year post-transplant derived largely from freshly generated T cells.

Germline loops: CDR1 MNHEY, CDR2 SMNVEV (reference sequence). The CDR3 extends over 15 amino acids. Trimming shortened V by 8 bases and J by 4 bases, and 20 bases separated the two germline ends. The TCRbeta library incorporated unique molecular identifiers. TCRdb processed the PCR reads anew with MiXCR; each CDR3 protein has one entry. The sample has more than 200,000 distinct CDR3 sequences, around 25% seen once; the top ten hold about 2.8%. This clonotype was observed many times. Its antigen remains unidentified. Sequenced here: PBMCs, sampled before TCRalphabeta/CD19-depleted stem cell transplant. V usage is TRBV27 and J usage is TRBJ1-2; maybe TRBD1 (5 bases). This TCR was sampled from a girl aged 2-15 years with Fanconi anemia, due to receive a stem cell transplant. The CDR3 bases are TGTGCCAGCTCAATTCACAGGAGGGATGTCTATGGCTACACCTTC. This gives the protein CASSIHRRDVYGYTF.